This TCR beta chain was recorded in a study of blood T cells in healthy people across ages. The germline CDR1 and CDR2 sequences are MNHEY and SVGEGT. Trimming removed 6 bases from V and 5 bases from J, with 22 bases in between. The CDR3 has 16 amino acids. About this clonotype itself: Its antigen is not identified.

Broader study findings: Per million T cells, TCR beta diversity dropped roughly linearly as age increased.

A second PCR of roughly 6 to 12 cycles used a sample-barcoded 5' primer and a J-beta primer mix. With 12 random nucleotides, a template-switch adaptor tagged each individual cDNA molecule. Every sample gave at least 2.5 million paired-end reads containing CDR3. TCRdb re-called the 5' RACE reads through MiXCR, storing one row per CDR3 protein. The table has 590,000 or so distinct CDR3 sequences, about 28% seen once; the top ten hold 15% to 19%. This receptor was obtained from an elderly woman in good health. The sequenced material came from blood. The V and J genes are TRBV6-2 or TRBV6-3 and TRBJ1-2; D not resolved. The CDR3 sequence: CASRSAVAGSLYGYTF. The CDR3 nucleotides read TGTGCCAGCAGGTCCGCGGTAGCGGGATCGTTATATGGCTACACCTTC.